This TCR beta chain came from a study of blood T cells in healthy people across ages. Points from the study as a whole: Those diversity estimates obtained from one million T cells were thought to be underestimates. Naive CD4+ cell counts and diversity both ran higher in long-lived than in aged donors.

This clonotype was counted a few times. Its target is not known. Using a J-beta primer mix together with a sample-barcoded 5' primer, a second PCR was run for about 6 to 12 cycles. TCRdb itself ran the 5' RACE reads through MiXCR, one entry per CDR3 protein. The top ten hold 10% to 15% of the sample, which has fewer than 900,000 distinct CDR3 sequences, 35% to 40% seen once. From germline, CDR1 is DFQATT and CDR2 SNEGSKA (reference sequence). The CDR3 is 14 residues long. The ends lost 7 bases at V and 8 bases at J; junction bases unmatched: 14. The draw of peripheral blood yielded about 9.4 milliliters from each donor. Isolation yielded PBMCs, at least 7 million per sample, in every case.

This rearrangement joins TRBV20-1 to TRBJ2-3, with 8 bases fitting TRBD1. The specimen was blood. The clonotype comes from a man aged 18 to 30 in good health. This CDR3 reads CSVSGTGRLGTQYF. In DNA form, the CDR3 reads TGCAGTGTTTCCGGGACAGGAAGGTTAGGTACGCAGTATTTT.